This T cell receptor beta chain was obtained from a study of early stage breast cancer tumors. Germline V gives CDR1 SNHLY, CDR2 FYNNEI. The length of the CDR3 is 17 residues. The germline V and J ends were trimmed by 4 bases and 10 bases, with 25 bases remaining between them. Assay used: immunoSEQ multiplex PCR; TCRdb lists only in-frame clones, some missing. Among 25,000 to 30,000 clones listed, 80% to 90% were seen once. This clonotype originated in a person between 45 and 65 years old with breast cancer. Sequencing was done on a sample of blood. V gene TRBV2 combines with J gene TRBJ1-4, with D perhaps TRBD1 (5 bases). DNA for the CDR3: TGTGCCAGCAGTGTTGGTTCTTCAGGGTTCCGTGCCGGAAAACTGTTTTTT. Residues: CASSVGSSGFRAGKLFF.